This TCR beta chain was retrieved from a study of shared clonotypes between healthy human individuals. Naive CD8 cells lacked CD45RO and underwent positive selection for CCR7, leaving out terminally differentiated effector memory CD45RA+ cells. The study enrolled healthy HIV-negative adults without recent acute infections or vaccinations as donors. Produced via immunoSEQ multiplex PCR; TCRdb's table is partial and in-frame only. This table holds roughly 2 million clones, about 95% found once. Turning to this clone: What it recognizes is unknown.

Study conclusions and caveats: The represented genetic and exposure-history diversity was limited by the small number of donors. Researchers found naive subsets generally carried larger estimated richness than memory subsets.

This CDR3 comprises 14 residues. V was cut by 6 bases and J by 3 bases, with 14 bases left in between. Germline lookup yields CDR1 MNHEY and CDR2 SMNVEV (reference sequence). The chain is built from TRBV27 and TRBJ1-2; perhaps TRBD1 as D (5 bases). The clonotype originates from a man aged 18 to 29 in good health. Sequencing was performed on naive CD8+ T cells sorted from blood. CDR3 bases: TGTGCCAGCAGCCCGACAGCCTCTTACTATGGCTACACCTTC. Amino acid sequence: CASSPTASYYGYTF.